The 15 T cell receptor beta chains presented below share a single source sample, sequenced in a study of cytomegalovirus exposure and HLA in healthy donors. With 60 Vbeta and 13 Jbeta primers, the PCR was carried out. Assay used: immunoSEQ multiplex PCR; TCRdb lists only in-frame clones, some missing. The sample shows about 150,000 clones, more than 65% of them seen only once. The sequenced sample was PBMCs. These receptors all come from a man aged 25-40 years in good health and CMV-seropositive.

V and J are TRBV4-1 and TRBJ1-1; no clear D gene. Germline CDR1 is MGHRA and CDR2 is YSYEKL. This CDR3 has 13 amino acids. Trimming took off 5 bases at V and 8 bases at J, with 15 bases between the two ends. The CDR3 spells CASSADAEREAFF. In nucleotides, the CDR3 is TGCGCCAGCAGCGCAGACGCGGAAAGAGAAGCTTTCTTT.

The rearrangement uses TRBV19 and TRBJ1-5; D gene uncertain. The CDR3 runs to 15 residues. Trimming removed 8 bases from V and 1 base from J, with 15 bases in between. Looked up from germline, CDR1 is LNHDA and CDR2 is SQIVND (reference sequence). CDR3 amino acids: CASGPASGSNQPQHF. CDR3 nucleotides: TGTGCCAGTGGCCCTGCCTCGGGAAGCAATCAGCCCCAGCATTTT.

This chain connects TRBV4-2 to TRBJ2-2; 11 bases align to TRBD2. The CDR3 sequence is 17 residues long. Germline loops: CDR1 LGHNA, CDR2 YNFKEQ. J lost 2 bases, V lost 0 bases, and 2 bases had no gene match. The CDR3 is CASSQDLAGGNTGELFF. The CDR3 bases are TGTGCCAGCAGCCAAGATCTAGCGGGAGGTAACACCGGGGAGCTGTTTTTT.

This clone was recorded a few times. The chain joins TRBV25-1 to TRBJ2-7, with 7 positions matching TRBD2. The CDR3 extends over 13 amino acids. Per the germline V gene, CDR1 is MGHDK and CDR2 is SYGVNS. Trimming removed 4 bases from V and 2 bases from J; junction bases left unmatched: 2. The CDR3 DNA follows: TGTGCCAGCAGTGCTAGCGGACCCTACGAGCAGTACTTC. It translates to CASSASGPYEQYF.

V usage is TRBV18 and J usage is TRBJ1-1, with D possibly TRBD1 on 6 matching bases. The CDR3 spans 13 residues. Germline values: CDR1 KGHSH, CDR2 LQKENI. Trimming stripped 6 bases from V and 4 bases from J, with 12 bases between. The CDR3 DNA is TGTGCCAGCTCCACAGGGTCGGGCACTGAAGCTTTCTTT. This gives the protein CASSTGSGTEAFF. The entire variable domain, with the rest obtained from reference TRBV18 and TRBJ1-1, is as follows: NAGVMQNPRHLVRRRGQEARLRCSPMKGHSHVYWYRQLPEEGLKFMVYLQKENIIDESGMPKERFSAEFPKEGPSILRIQQVVRGDSAAYFCASSTGSGTEAFFGQGTRLTVV.

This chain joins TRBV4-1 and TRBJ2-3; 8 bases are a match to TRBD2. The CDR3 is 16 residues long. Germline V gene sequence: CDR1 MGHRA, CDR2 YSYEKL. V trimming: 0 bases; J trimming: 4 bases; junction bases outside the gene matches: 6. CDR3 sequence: CASSQDPFSGADTQYF. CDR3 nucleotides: TGCGCCAGCAGCCAAGATCCCTTTAGCGGGGCAGATACGCAGTATTTT.

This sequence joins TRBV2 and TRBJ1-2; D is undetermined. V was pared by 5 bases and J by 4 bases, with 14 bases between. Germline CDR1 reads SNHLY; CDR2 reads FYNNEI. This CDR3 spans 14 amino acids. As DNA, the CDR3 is TGTGCCAGCAGTAAGTTACTTGTTACCTATGGCTACACCTTC. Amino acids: CASSKLLVTYGYTF.

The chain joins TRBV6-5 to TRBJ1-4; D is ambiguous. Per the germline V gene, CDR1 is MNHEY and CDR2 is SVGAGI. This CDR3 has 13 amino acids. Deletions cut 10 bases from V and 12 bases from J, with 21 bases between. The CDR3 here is CATSPGRPFELFF. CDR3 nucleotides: TGTGCCACCAGCCCGGGGAGGCCCTTCGAACTGTTTTTT.

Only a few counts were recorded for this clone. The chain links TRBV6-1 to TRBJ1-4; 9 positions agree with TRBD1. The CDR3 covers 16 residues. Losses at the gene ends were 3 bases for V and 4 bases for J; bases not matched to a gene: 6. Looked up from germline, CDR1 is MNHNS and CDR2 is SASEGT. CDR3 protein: CASSDWDREFNEKLFF. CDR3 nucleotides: TGTGCCAGCAGTGACTGGGACAGGGAGTTTAATGAAAAACTGTTTTTT.

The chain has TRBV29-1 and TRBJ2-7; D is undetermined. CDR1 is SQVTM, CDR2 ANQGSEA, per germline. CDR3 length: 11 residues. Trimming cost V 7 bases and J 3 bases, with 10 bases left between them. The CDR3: CSALLSYEQYF. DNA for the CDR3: TGCAGCGCCCTCCTGAGCTACGAGCAGTACTTC.

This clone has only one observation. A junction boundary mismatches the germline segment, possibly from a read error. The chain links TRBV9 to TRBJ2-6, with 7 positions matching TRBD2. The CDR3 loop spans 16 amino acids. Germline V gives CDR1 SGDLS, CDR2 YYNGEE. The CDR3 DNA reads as TGTGCCAGCAGCGTAGATGGGGGGGGAGGGGCCAACGGCCTGACTTTC. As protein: CASSVDGGGGANGLTF.

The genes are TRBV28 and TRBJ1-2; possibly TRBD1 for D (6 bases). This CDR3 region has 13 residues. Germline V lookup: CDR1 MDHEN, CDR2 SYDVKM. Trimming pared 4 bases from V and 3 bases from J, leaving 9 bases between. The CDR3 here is CASSSGQHYGYTF. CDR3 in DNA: TGTGCCAGCAGTTCCGGACAGCACTATGGCTACACCTTC.

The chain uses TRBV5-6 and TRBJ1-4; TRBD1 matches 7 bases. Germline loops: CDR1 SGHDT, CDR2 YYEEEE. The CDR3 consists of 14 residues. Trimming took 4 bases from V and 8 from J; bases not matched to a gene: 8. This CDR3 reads CASSLTGIWEKLFF. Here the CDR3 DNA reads TGTGCCAGCAGCCTGACAGGGATTTGGGAAAAACTGTTTTTT.

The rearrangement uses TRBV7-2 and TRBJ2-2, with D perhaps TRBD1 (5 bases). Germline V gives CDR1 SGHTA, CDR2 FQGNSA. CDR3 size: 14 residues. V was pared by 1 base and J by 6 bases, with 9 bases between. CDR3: CASSLVREAGELFF. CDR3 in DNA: TGTGCCAGCAGCTTAGTCAGGGAAGCCGGGGAGCTGTTTTTT.

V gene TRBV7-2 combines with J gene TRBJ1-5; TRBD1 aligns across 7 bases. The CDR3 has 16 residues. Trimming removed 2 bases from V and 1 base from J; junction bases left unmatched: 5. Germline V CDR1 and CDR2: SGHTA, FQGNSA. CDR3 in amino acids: CASSLFTGESNQPQHF. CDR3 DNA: TGTGCCAGCAGCTTATTTACAGGGGAGAGCAATCAGCCCCAGCATTTT.